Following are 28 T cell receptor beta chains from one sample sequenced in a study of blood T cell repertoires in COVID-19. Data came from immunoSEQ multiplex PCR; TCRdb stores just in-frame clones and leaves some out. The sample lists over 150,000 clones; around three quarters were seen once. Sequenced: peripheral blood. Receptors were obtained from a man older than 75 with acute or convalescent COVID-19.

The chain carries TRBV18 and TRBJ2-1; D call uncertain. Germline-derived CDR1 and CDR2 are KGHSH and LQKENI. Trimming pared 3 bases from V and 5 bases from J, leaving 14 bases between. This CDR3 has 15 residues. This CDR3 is CASSPLVLRNNEQFF. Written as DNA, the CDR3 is TGTGCCAGCTCACCGCTAGTTTTGCGGAACAATGAGCAGTTCTTC. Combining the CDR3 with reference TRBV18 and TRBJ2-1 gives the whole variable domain NAGVMQNPRHLVRRRGQEARLRCSPMKGHSHVYWYRQLPEEGLKFMVYLQKENIIDESGMPKERFSAEFPKEGPSILRIQQVVRGDSAAYFCASSPLVLRNNEQFFGPGTRLTVL.

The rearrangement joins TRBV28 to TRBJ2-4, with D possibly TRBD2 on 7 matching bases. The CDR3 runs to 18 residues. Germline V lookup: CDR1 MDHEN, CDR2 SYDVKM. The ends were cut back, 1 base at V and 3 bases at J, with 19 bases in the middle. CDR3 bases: TGTGCCAGCAGTTTATTAAGATTTGGGGGCGGGGGCAAAAACATTCAGTACTTC. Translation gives CASSLLRFGGGGKNIQYF.

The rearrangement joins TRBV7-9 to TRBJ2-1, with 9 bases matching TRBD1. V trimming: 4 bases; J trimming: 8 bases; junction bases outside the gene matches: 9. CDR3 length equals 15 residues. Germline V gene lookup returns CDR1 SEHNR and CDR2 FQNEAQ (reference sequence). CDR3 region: CASSSSGTGTHEQFF. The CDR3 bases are TGTGCCAGCAGCTCAAGTGGGACAGGGACCCATGAGCAGTTCTTC.

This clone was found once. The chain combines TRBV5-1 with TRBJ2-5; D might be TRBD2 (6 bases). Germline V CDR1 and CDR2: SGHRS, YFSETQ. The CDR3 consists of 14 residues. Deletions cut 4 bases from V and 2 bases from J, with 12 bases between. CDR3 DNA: TGCGCCAGCAGCCTGGGACTCCGACAAGAGACCCAGTACTTC. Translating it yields CASSLGLRQETQYF.

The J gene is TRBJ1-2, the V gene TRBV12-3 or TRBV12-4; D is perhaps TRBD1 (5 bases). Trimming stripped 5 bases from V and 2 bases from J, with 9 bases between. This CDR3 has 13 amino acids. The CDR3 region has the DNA TGTGCCAGCAGTCCACAGGAAAACTATGGCTACACCTTC. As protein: CASSPQENYGYTF.

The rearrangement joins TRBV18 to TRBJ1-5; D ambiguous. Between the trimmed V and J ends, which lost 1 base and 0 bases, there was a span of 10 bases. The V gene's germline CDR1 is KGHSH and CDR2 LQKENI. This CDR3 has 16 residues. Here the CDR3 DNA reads TGTGCCAGCTCACCACGTTTAGAGATTAGCAATCAGCCCCAGCATTTT. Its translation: CASSPRLEISNQPQHF.

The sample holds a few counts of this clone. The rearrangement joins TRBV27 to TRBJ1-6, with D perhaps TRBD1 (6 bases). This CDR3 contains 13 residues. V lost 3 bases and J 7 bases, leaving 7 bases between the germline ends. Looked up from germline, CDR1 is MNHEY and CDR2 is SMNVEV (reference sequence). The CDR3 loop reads CASSFGQNSPLHF. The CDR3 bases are TGTGCCAGCAGTTTCGGACAGAATTCACCCCTCCACTTT.

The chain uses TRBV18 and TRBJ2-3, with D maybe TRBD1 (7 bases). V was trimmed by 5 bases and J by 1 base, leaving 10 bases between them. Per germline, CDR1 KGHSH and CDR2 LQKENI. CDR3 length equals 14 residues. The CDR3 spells CASSSGGRTDTQYF. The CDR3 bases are TGTGCCAGCTCATCAGGGGGGCGCACAGATACGCAGTATTTT.

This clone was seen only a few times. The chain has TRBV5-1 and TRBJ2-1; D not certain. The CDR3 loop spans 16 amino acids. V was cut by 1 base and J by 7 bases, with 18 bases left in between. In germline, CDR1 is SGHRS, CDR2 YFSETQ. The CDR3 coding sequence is TGCGCCAGCAGCTTGTATGCCAGCGAAACCACAAATGAGCAGTTCTTC. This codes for CASSLYASETTNEQFF.

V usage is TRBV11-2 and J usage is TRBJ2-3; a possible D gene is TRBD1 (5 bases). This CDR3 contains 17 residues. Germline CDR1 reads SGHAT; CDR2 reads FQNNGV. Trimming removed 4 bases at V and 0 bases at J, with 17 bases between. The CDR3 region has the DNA TGTGCCAGCAGCTCCCCACACCAGGGATGGAGCACAGATACGCAGTATTTT. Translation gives CASSSPHQGWSTDTQYF. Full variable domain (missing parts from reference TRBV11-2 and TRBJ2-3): EAGVAQSPRYKIIEKRQSVAFWCNPISGHATLYWYQQILGQGPKLLIQFQNNGVVDDSQLPKDRFSAERLKGVDSTLKIQPAKLEDSAVYLCASSSPHQGWSTDTQYFGPGTRLTVL.

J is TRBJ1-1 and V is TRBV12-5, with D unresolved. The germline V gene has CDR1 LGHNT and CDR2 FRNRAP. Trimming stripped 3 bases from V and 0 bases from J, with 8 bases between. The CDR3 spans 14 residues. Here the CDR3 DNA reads TGTGCTAGTGGTTTCGGGAGCATGAACACTGAAGCTTTCTTT. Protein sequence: CASGFGSMNTEAFF. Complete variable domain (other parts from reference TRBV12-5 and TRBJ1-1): DARVTQTPRHKVTEMGQEVTMRCQPILGHNTVFWYRQTMMQGLELLAYFRNRAPLDDSGMPKDRFSAEMPDATLATLKIQPSEPRDSAVYFCASGFGSMNTEAFFGQGTRLTVV.

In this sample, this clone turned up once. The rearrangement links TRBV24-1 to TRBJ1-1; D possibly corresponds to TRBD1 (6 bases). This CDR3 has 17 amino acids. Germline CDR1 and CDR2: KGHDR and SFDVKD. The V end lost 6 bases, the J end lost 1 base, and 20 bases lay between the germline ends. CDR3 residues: CATSNGRGNKPNTEAFF. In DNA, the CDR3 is TGTGCCACCAGTAATGGCAGGGGAAATAAACCGAACACTGAAGCTTTCTTT.

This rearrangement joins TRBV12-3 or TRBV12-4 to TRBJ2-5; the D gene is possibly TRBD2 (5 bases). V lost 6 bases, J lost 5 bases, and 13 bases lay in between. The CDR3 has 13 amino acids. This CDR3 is CASSLNVAETQYF. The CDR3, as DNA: TGTGCCAGCAGCCTTAATGTAGCGGAGACCCAGTACTTC.

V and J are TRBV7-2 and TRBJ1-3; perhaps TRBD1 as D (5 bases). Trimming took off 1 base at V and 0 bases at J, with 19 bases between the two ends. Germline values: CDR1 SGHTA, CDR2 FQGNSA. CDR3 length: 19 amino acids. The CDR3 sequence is CASSLDGQDHLGSGNTIYF. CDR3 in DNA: TGTGCCAGCAGCTTAGACGGACAAGACCATTTAGGCTCTGGAAACACCATATATTTT.

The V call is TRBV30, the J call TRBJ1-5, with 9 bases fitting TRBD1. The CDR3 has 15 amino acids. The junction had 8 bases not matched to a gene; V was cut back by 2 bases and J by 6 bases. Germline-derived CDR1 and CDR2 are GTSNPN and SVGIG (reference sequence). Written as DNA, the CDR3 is TGTGCCTGGAGTACTACAGGGGGCGCGGGTCAGCCCCAGCATTTT. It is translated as CAWSTTGGAGQPQHF.

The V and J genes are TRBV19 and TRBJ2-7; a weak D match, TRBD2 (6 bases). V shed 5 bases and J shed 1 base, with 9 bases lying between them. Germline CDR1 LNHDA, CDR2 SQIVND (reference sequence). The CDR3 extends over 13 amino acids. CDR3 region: CASSGAGSYEQYF. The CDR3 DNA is TGTGCCAGTAGTGGGGCGGGGTCCTACGAGCAGTACTTC.

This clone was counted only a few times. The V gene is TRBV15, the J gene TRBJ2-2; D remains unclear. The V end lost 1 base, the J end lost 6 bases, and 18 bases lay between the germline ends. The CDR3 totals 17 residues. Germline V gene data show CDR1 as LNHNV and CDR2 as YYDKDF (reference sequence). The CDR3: CATSRGLENSLPGELFF. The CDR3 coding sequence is TGTGCCACCAGCAGAGGGCTGGAGAATAGCCTGCCCGGGGAGCTGTTTTTT.

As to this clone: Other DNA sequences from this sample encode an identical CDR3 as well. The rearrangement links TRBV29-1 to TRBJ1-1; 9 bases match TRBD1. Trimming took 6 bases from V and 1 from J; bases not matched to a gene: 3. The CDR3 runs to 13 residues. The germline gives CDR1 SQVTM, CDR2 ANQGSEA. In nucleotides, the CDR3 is TGCAGCGTAAGGGGACAGGGGAACACTGAAGCTTTCTTT. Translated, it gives CSVRGQGNTEAFF. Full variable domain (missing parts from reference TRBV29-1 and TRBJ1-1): SAVISQKPSRDICQRGTSLTIQCQVDSQVTMMFWYRQQPGQSLTLIATANQGSEATYESGFVIDKFPISRPNLTFSTLTVSNMSPEDSSIYLCSVRGQGNTEAFFGQGTRLTVV.

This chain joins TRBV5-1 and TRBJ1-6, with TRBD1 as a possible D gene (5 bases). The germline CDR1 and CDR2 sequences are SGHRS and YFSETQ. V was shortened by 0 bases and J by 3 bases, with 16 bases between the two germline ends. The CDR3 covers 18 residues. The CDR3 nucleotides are TGCGCCAGCAGCTTGGCACGTGCAGGGCCTCGCTATAATTCACCCCTCCACTTT. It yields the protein CASSLARAGPRYNSPLHF.

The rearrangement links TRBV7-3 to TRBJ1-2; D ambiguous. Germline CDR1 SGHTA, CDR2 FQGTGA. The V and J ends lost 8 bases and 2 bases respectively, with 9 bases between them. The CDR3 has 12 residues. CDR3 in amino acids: CASGTENYGYTF. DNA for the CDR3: TGTGCCAGCGGCACGGAGAACTATGGCTACACCTTC.

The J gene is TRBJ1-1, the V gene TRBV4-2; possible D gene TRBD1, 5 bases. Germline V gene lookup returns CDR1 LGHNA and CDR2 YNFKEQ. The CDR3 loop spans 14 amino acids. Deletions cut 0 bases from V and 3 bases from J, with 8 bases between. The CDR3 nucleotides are TGTGCCAGCAGCCAAGATCCCAGGGACACTGAAGCTTTCTTT. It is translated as CASSQDPRDTEAFF.

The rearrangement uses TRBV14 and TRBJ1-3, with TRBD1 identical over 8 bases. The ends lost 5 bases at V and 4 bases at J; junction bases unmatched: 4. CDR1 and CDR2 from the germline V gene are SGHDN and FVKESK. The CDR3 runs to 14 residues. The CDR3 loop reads CASSLRQGGNTIYF. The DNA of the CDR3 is TGTGCCAGCAGCTTACGACAGGGGGGAAACACCATATATTTT.

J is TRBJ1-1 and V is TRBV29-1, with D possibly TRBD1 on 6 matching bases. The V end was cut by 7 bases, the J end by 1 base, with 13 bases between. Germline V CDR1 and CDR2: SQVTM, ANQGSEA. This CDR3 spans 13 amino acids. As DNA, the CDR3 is TGCAGCGCCCTTAGACAGGAGAACACTGAAGCTTTCTTT. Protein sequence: CSALRQENTEAFF. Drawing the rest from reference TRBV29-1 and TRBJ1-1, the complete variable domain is SAVISQKPSRDICQRGTSLTIQCQVDSQVTMMFWYRQQPGQSLTLIATANQGSEATYESGFVIDKFPISRPNLTFSTLTVSNMSPEDSSIYLCSALRQENTEAFFGQGTRLTVV.

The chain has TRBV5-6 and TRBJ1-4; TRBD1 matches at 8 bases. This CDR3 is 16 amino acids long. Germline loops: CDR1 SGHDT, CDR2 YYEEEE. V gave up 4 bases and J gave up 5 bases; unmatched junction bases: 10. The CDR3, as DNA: TGTGCCAGCAGCCAAGGACAGGGTCTACTGAATGAAAAACTGTTTTTT. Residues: CASSQGQGLLNEKLFF.

In DNA form, the CDR3 reads TGCGCCAGCAGCTTGGCCGGACAGGGCCTCGAGACCCAGTACTTC. It translates to CASSLAGQGLETQYF. The chain uses TRBV5-1 and TRBJ2-5; 8 bases map to TRBD1. V shed 0 bases, J shed 5 bases, and the junction held 6 bases outside the gene matches. Germline lookup yields CDR1 SGHRS and CDR2 YFSETQ. The CDR3 totals 15 residues.

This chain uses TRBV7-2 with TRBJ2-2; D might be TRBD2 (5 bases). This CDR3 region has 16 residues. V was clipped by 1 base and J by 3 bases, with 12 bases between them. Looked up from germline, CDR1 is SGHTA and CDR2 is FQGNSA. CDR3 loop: CASSLGIGLYTGELFF. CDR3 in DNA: TGTGCCAGCAGCTTAGGGATTGGACTGTACACCGGGGAGCTGTTTTTT.

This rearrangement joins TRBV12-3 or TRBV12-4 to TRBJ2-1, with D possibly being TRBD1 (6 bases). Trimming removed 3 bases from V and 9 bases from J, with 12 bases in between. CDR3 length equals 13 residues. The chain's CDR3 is CASSFMDSSEQFF. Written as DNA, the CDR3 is TGTGCCAGCAGTTTTATGGACAGTAGTGAGCAGTTCTTC.

In nucleotides, the CDR3 is TGTGCCAGCAACCAGCCCGCCAGGGGGTCTGGAAACACCATATATTTT. Protein sequence: CASNQPARGSGNTIYF. The chain links TRBV3-1 (or the pseudogene TRBV3-2) to TRBJ1-3, with TRBD1 matching 7 bases. Trimming took 7 bases from V and 1 from J; bases not matched to a gene: 10. The germline V gene encodes CDR1 LGHDT and CDR2 YNNKEL (reference sequence). The CDR3 extends over 16 amino acids.